This is a list of T cell receptor beta chains from one sample in a study of T cells in Graves' hyperthyroidism and ophthalmopathy. TCRdb ran MiXCR on the multiplex PCR reads and lists one entry per CDR3 protein. Among more than 350,000 distinct CDR3 sequences listed, 13% to 15% were seen once. Sequences were obtained from blood. These receptors all stem from a woman aged 60-75 years with Graves' ophthalmopathy. Each CDR3 is given with its conserved first and last residue. Each record gives: V gene, clone size, D gene, J gene, CDR3 protein, CDR3 DNA. The D gene is left open where the match is weak. Only some rows state a clone size, as once, few, many or a class for expanded clones.

>TRBV4-1|few|TRBD1|TRBJ2-3
CASSQAGQGADTQYF
TGCGCCAGCAGCCAAGCCGGACAGGGTGCAGATACGCAGTATTTT
>TRBV18|many|TRBD2|TRBJ2-5
CASSLNGGTKETQYF
TGTGCCAGCTCATTAAACGGGGGGACGAAAGAGACCCAGTACTTC
>TRBV28|many|.|TRBJ2-3
CASSFWASEYPDTQYF
TGTGCCAGCAGTTTCTGGGCTAGCGAGTACCCAGATACGCAGTATTTT
>TRBV3-1|many|.|TRBJ2-7
CASSHGGMTYEQYF
TGTGCCAGCAGCCATGGCGGGATGACGTACGAGCAGTACTTC
>TRBV11-2|many|.|TRBJ1-2
CASSLDRPTLNYGYTF
TGTGCCAGCAGCTTAGATCGCCCGACACTCAACTATGGCTACACCTTC
>TRBV5-8|many|.|TRBJ1-1
CASSQAGKRAFF
TGTGCCAGCAGTCAGGCAGGGAAGAGGGCTTTCTTT
>TRBV12-3/TRBV12-4|many|.|TRBJ1-1
CASSPGGRPEAFF
TGTGCCAGCAGTCCCGGGGGCAGGCCTGAAGCTTTCTTT
>TRBV10-3|few|TRBD2|TRBJ2-7
CAISDPSGGSSYEQYF
TGTGCCATCAGTGACCCGTCGGGCGGGAGCTCCTACGAGCAGTACTTC
>TRBV6-1|many|TRBD2|TRBJ2-1
CASSQGRLAGAYNEQFF
TGTGCCAGCAGTCAAGGTAGACTAGCGGGAGCTTACAATGAGCAGTTCTTC
>TRBV28|.|.|TRBJ2-7
CASSLPGAGVYEQYF
TGTGCCAGCAGTTTGCCCGGGGCAGGGGTCTACGAGCAGTACTTC
>TRBV12-5|few|TRBD1|TRBJ2-1
CASGTGTGHPNEQFF
TGTGCTAGTGGTACCGGGACAGGCCACCCTAATGAGCAGTTCTTC
>TRBV12-3/TRBV12-4|few|TRBD1|TRBJ2-1
CASRTDRETEQFF
TGTGCCAGCAGAACGGACAGGGAGACTGAGCAGTTCTTC
>TRBV27|many|.|TRBJ2-3
CASSRSRDTQYF
TGTGCCAGCAGTCGCTCTCGGGATACGCAGTATTTT
>TRBV7-9|many|.|TRBJ2-3
CASSLGGNADTQYF
TGTGCCAGCAGCTTAGGTGGGAATGCAGATACGCAGTATTTT
>TRBV20-1|many|TRBD2|TRBJ2-1
CSARSGTSGSWNEQFF
TGCAGTGCTAGATCGGGGACTAGCGGGAGTTGGAATGAGCAGTTCTTC
>TRBV4-1|few|.|TRBJ2-2
CASSHPAGTGELFF
TGCGCCAGCAGCCACCCAGCAGGAACCGGGGAGCTGTTTTTT
>TRBV2|many|.|TRBJ2-6
CASRDISGANVLTF
TGTGCCAGTCGGGACATCTCTGGGGCCAACGTCCTGACTTTC
>TRBV28|few|.|TRBJ2-5
CASSVPTLGASMETQYF
TGTGCCAGCAGCGTACCCACCCTGGGGGCCAGTATGGAGACCCAGTACTTC
>TRBV4-1|.|.|TRBJ1-5
CASSQDPGLGQPQHF
TGCGCCAGCAGCCAAGATCCCGGTTTGGGACAGCCCCAGCATTTT
>TRBV11-1|many|TRBD2|TRBJ2-1
CASSRGDSRRHDEQFF
TGTGCCAGCAGCCGGGGGGATAGTCGGAGGCATGATGAGCAGTTCTTC
>TRBV7-2|many|.|TRBJ2-3
CASSLGELTDTQYF
TGTGCCAGCAGCTTGGGAGAGTTAACAGATACGCAGTATTTT
>TRBV12-3/TRBV12-4|many|.|TRBJ2-3
CASSPYPDTQYF
TGTGCCAGCAGTCCATATCCAGATACGCAGTATTTT
>TRBV29-1|many|.|TRBJ2-1
CSVESGRVAYNEQFF
TGCAGCGTTGAATCCGGCAGGGTGGCCTACAATGAGCAGTTCTTC
>TRBV7-6|.|.|TRBJ2-7
CASSLEGNLLYEQYF
TGTGCCAGCAGCTTGGAGGGGAACCTACTCTACGAGCAGTACTTC
>TRBV12-3/TRBV12-4|few|TRBD1|TRBJ1-1
CASRLTGEYTEAFF
TGTGCCAGCAGACTGACAGGGGAGTACACTGAAGCTTTCTTT
>TRBV20-1|many|.|TRBJ1-1
CSASGGGVTEAFF
TGCAGTGCTAGTGGGGGCGGCGTCACTGAAGCTTTCTTT
>TRBV27|many|TRBD1|TRBJ2-7
CASKGTGRNEQYF
TGTGCCAGCAAGGGGACAGGGAGAAACGAGCAGTACTTC
>TRBV5-1|.|TRBD2|TRBJ2-5
CASSRTSEGETQYF
TGCGCCAGCAGCCGGACTAGCGAGGGAGAGACCCAGTACTTC
>TRBV11-2|few|.|TRBJ1-3
CASSGSSGNTIYF
TGTGCCAGCAGCGGGAGTTCAGGAAACACCATATATTTT
>TRBV5-1|.|.|TRBJ2-1
CASTLGVNKFF
TGCGCCAGCACGCTAGGGGTGAATAAGTTCTTC
>TRBV11-2|many|TRBD2|TRBJ2-7
CASSLRAGGSYEQYF
TGTGCCAGCAGCTTACGAGCGGGAGGTTCCTACGAGCAGTACTTC
>TRBV28|few|.|TRBJ2-7
CASSPGLPEAYEQYF
TGTGCCAGCAGTCCGGGACTTCCGGAGGCCTACGAGCAGTACTTC
>TRBV20-1|.|.|TRBJ2-7
CSARRSRVLYEQYF
TGCAGTGCTAGACGTTCCAGGGTTCTGTACGAGCAGTACTTC
>TRBV7-9|few|.|TRBJ1-1
CASSLAGRNTEAFF
TGTGCCAGCAGCTTAGCGGGCAGAAACACTGAAGCTTTCTTT
>TRBV5-6|.|TRBD1|TRBJ1-1
CASSRQGLNWNTEAFF
TGTGCCAGCAGCCGACAGGGCTTGAACTGGAACACTGAAGCTTTCTTT
>TRBV6-5|.|TRBD1|TRBJ1-2
CASSSFDRGTSGYTF
TGTGCCAGCAGTTCGTTCGACAGGGGGACTTCTGGCTACACCTTC
>TRBV15|few|TRBD1|TRBJ1-4
CATSIPGTAEKLFF
TGTGCCACCAGCATACCCGGGACAGCTGAAAAACTGTTTTTT
>TRBV3-1|many|.|TRBJ2-1
CASSQNTNEQFF
TGTGCCAGCAGCCAAAACACCAATGAGCAGTTCTTC
>TRBV7-2|many|.|TRBJ2-5
CASSSGVGYRQETQYF
TGTGCCAGCAGCTCCGGGGTAGGGTACAGGCAAGAGACCCAGTACTTC
>TRBV6-2/TRBV6-3|few|.|TRBJ2-2
CASAGHAPLRNTGELFF
TGTGCCAGCGCAGGCCACGCCCCCCTTCGGAACACCGGGGAGCTGTTTTTT
>TRBV5-1|many|.|TRBJ2-3
CASSLTGNWVTDTQYF
TGCGCCAGCAGCTTAACAGGGAATTGGGTTACGGATACGCAGTATTTT
>TRBV20-1|many|.|TRBJ2-3
CSARASGRVRSLTKYF
TGCAGTGCTAGAGCATCGGGGCGCGTGAGGTCCCTAACTAAGTATTTT
>TRBV4-1|few|TRBD1|TRBJ1-3
CASSIEPGQSNTIYF
TGCGCCAGCAGCATCGAACCGGGACAGTCAAACACCATATATTTT
>TRBV6-1|few|TRBD2|TRBJ2-1
CASSERPSSGSYNEQFF
TGTGCCAGCAGTGAACGTCCCTCTAGCGGGAGTTACAATGAGCAGTTCTTC
>TRBV11-2|few|TRBD2|TRBJ2-5
CASSENSGRGETQYF
TGTGCCAGCAGCGAGAATAGCGGGAGGGGGGAGACCCAGTACTTC
>TRBV7-2|.|TRBD1|TRBJ2-5
CASSFRLGQGATQYF
TGTGCCAGCAGCTTCCGTCTGGGACAGGGCGCGACCCAGTACTTC
>TRBV6-5|few|.|TRBJ2-5
CASSYEAGTQYF
TGTGCCAGCAGTTACGAGGCAGGGACCCAGTACTTC
>TRBV29-1|few|.|TRBJ2-1
CSVERGADEQFF
TGCAGCGTTGAAAGGGGGGCCGATGAGCAGTTCTTC
>TRBV7-8|many|.|TRBJ1-1
CASSLVGRTEAFF
TGTGCCAGCAGCTTAGTTGGGCGAACTGAAGCTTTCTTT
>TRBV10-3|many|TRBD2|TRBJ2-7
CAIGREPYEQYF
TGTGCCATCGGGAGGGAGCCCTACGAGCAGTACTTC
>TRBV7-9|many|TRBD1|TRBJ2-7
CASSLFWKTQGAEEQYF
TGTGCCAGCAGCTTATTCTGGAAGACACAGGGGGCGGAGGAGCAGTACTTC
>TRBV7-6|many|.|TRBJ1-1
CASSTQTGGSSEAFF
TGTGCCAGCAGCACCCAGACCGGGGGGTCCTCTGAAGCTTTCTTT
>TRBV7-9|.|.|TRBJ2-5
CASSWGPPGETQYF
TGTGCCAGCAGCTGGGGGCCTCCGGGGGAGACCCAGTACTTC
>TRBV6-4|few|TRBD1|TRBJ2-5
CASTYTGGETQYF
TGTGCCAGCACCTATACAGGGGGAGAGACCCAGTACTTC